This TCR beta chain stems from a study of T cell responses to AZD1222 COVID-19 vaccine. The assay was immunoSEQ multiplex PCR, and TCRdb's table has in-frame clones only and misses some. Found here are more than 90,000 clones, 90% of them singletons; the top ten hold 1% to 1.5%. Trimming left V 3 bases short and J 6 bases short, with 24 bases between. CDR3 size: 17 residues. Germline CDR1 reads SGHRS; CDR2 reads YFSETQ. The receptor's source is an adult in good health. The V gene is TRBV5-1, the J gene TRBJ1-2, with D hard to call. The material sequenced was peripheral blood, taken on day 0 of AZD1222 vaccination. The CDR3 DNA is TGCGCCAGCAGCTCGCACAGACCCGTTGGCTACACCGATGGCTACACCTTC. This gives the protein CASSSHRPVGYTDGYTF.